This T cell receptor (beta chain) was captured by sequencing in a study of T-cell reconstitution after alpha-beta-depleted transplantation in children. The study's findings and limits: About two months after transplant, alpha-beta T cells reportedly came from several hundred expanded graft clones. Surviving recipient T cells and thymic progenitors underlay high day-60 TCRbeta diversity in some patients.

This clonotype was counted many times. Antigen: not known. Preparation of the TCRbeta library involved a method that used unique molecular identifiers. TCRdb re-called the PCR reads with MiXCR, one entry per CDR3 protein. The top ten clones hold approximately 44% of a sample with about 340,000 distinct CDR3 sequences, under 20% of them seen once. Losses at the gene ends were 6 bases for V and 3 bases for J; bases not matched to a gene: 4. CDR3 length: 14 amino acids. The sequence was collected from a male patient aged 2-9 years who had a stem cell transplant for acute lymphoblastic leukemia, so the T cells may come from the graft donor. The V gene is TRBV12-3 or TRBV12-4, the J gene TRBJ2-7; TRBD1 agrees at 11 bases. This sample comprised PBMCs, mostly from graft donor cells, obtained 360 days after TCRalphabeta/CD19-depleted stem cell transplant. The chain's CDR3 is CASSPGTGGYEQYF. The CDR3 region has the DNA TGTGCCAGCAGCCCCGGGACAGGGGGCTACGAGCAGTACTTC.